This passage covers 30 T cell receptor beta chains from one sample sequenced in a study of shared clonotypes between healthy human individuals. Clones were read by immunoSEQ multiplex PCR, and TCRdb kept only the in-frame ones, dropping some. The data hold roughly 500,000 clones, with 65% to 85% observed a single time. The specimen was PBMCs. The source is a woman aged 40 to 55 in good health. Some clones in this sample may be carry-over from other donors' samples.

This clone was observed a single time. The DNA of the CDR3 is TGCGCCAGCAGCCGCCGGGACAAGGGGGACAATGAGCAGTTCTTC. Amino acid sequence: CASSRRDKGDNEQFF. The genes are TRBV5-1 and TRBJ2-1; D may be TRBD1 (6 bases). Germline V gene data show CDR1 as SGHRS and CDR2 as YFSETQ. The CDR3 is made up of 15 amino acids. Between the trimmed V and J ends, which lost 4 bases and 5 bases, there was a span of 16 bases.

The chain carries TRBV28 and TRBJ2-7, with 7 bases matching TRBD1. Germline CDR1 MDHEN, CDR2 SYDVKM. The length of the CDR3 is 13 residues. The junction had 7 bases not matched to a gene; V was cut back by 7 bases and J by 4 bases. The CDR3 coding sequence is TGTGCCAGCAACCGGGACAGCCCTTACGAGCAGTACTTC. The encoded protein is CASNRDSPYEQYF.

V usage is TRBV9 and J usage is TRBJ2-1, with TRBD1 matching 11 bases. CDR1 is SGDLS, CDR2 YYNGEE, per germline. The CDR3 consists of 17 residues. With V trimmed by 1 base and J by 2 bases, 5 bases remained unmatched. The CDR3 region is CASSVSRGQGAYNEQFF. The CDR3 DNA follows: TGTGCCAGCAGCGTATCCCGGGGACAGGGGGCCTACAATGAGCAGTTCTTC.

The chain has TRBV28 and TRBJ1-2; TRBD1 is a possible D gene (6 bases). V dropped 6 bases and J dropped 1 base, with 15 bases sitting between them. Germline CDR1 reads MDHEN; CDR2 reads SYDVKM. This CDR3 spans 15 amino acids. The CDR3 DNA follows: TGTGCCAGCAGCCAATCGGAGGGGGTTAACTATGGCTACACCTTC. Translation: CASSQSEGVNYGYTF.

The chain links TRBV4-2 to TRBJ1-2; D might be TRBD1 (5 bases). The CDR3 extends over 14 amino acids. Trimming removed 6 bases from V and 2 bases from J, with 13 bases in between. Germline V gene data show CDR1 as LGHNA and CDR2 as YNFKEQ. The CDR3 DNA is TGTGCCAGCAGTGGGGCAGGGAAAAACTATGGCTACACCTTC. Its translation: CASSGAGKNYGYTF.

For this clone: This likely stems from a read error, as it lies one base from a far larger clone. Other DNA sequences in this specimen translate into the identical CDR3. This rearrangement joins TRBV11-2 to TRBJ2-7; D perhaps matches TRBD2 (6 bases). The CDR3 extends over 14 amino acids. With 5 bases removed from V and 2 bases from J, the gap between germline ends came to 13 bases. Germline V CDR1 and CDR2: SGHAT, FQNNGV. The CDR3 spells CASSVPGLTYEQYF. The CDR3 bases are TGTGCCAGCAGCGTACCGGGACTTACCTACGAGCAGTACTTC.

The chain has TRBV28 and TRBJ2-2; 7 bases are a match to TRBD2. V was clipped by 5 bases and J by 0 bases; unmatched bases: 9. In germline, CDR1 is MDHEN, CDR2 SYDVKM. This CDR3 spans 17 amino acids. CDR3 in amino acids: CASSGLAEFANTGELFF. The CDR3 DNA is TGTGCCAGCAGTGGTCTAGCGGAGTTCGCGAACACCGGGGAGCTGTTTTTT.

This clone was detected only once. The rearrangement joins TRBV5-6 to TRBJ2-2, with D uncertain. The CDR3 loop spans 14 amino acids. The germline CDR1 and CDR2 sequences are SGHDT and YYEEEE. V lost 0 bases, J lost 0 bases, and 3 bases lay in between. This chain's CDR3 is CASSLDANTGELFF. The CDR3 nucleotides are TGTGCCAGCAGCTTGGACGCGAACACCGGGGAGCTGTTTTTT.

Comments on this clone: A far larger clone lies a single base away; this is likely a read error. This chain joins TRBV10-3 and TRBJ1-5; D unclear. Germline V gives CDR1 ENHRY, CDR2 SYGVKD. This CDR3 region has 14 residues. The CDR3 reads CAISESDGDQPQRF. The DNA of the CDR3 is TGTGCCATCAGTGAGTCCGACGGAGATCAGCCCCAGCGTTTT.

The J gene is TRBJ1-3, the V gene TRBV7-9; 8 nucleotides agree with TRBD1. Germline CDR1 SEHNR, CDR2 FQNEAQ (reference sequence). The CDR3 runs 14 residues. With V trimmed by 1 base and J by 4 bases, 0 bases remained unmatched. This chain's CDR3 is CASSLGQGGNTIYF. CDR3 DNA sequence: TGTGCCAGCAGCTTAGGACAGGGGGGAAACACCATATATTTT.

V and J are TRBV18 and TRBJ1-2, with D possibly matching TRBD1 (6 bases). The V end lost 5 bases, the J end lost 3 bases, and 16 bases lay between the germline ends. The V gene's germline CDR1 is KGHSH and CDR2 LQKENI. The CDR3 length is 15 residues. This chain's CDR3 is CASSTNLQGDYGYTF. CDR3 coding DNA: TGTGCCAGCTCAACAAACCTACAGGGTGACTATGGCTACACCTTC.

This clone was detected once. The CDR3 DNA reads as TGTGCCAGCAGTGAAGTAGACCCCAGCACCGGGGAGCTGTTTTTT. This codes for CASSEVDPSTGELFF. This sequence joins TRBV6-1 and TRBJ2-2, with D unresolved. The V end lost 1 base, the J end lost 4 bases, and 10 bases lay between the germline ends. The CDR3 loop spans 15 amino acids. CDR1 is MNHNS and CDR2 is SASEGT in the germline V gene.

V usage is TRBV27 and J usage is TRBJ1-1; TRBD1 agrees at 12 bases. This CDR3 contains 18 residues. The germline CDR1 and CDR2 sequences are MNHEY and SMNVEV (reference sequence). Trimming took 2 bases from V and 3 from J; bases not matched to a gene: 10. The chain's CDR3 is CASSLRARDRGQDTEAFF. In DNA form, the CDR3 reads TGTGCCAGCAGTTTAAGGGCCAGGGACAGGGGGCAGGACACTGAAGCTTTCTTT.

J is TRBJ2-5 and V is TRBV29-1; D is unclear. In germline, CDR1 is SQVTM, CDR2 ANQGSEA. Trimming removed 4 bases from V and 0 bases from J, with 15 bases in between. The CDR3 sequence is 15 residues long. CDR3 amino acids: CSVVGNKNYQETQYF. In DNA, the CDR3 is TGCAGCGTTGTAGGGAATAAAAATTACCAAGAGACCCAGTACTTC.

Of note for this clone: A far larger clone is one nucleotide away, so this likely arose from a read error. For the CDR3, the DNA is TGTACCAGCAGTCCGCTACAGGGGGTTGGCGACAATGAGCAGTTCTTC. Translated, it gives CTSSPLQGVGDNEQFF. This chain connects TRBV25-1 to TRBJ2-1; 8 bases agree with TRBD1. CDR1 MGHDK and CDR2 SYGVNS come from the germline V gene. There are 16 residues in the CDR3. Using reference TRBV25-1 and TRBJ2-1 for the parts outside the CDR3, the full variable domain is EADIYQTPRYLVIGTGKKITLECSQTMGHDKMYWYQQDPGMELHLIHYSYGVNSTEKGDLSSESTVSRIRTEHFPLTLESARPSHTSQYLCTSSPLQGVGDNEQFFGPGTRLTVL.

This clone was counted only a few times. The gene calls are TRBV6-1 and TRBJ2-1, with 11 bases lining up with TRBD2. From germline, CDR1 is MNHNS and CDR2 SASEGT. The V and J ends lost 5 bases and 9 bases, in that order; junction bases with no gene match: 9. This CDR3 spans 15 amino acids. The CDR3 loop reads CASSNLAGGFSEQFF. The CDR3 nucleotides are TGTGCCAGCAGTAACCTAGCGGGAGGTTTTAGTGAGCAGTTCTTC.

This clone occurred once. The rearrangement links TRBV9 to TRBJ2-1; D call uncertain. The CDR3 loop spans 11 amino acids. Germline CDR1 reads SGDLS; CDR2 reads YYNGEE. The germline V and J ends were trimmed by 0 bases and 8 bases, with 3 bases remaining between them. This CDR3 is CASSVADEQFF. In DNA, the CDR3 is TGTGCCAGCAGCGTAGCAGATGAGCAGTTCTTC.

The rearrangement links TRBV28 to TRBJ2-3, with D possibly being TRBD1 or TRBD2 (5 bases each). The V end was cut by 0 bases, the J end by 5 bases, with 12 bases between. The germline gives CDR1 MDHEN, CDR2 SYDVKM. This CDR3 contains 15 residues. In nucleotides, the CDR3 is TGTGCCAGCAGTTTATGGGGCAGGGCGGGAGATACGCAGTATTTT. Translated, it gives CASSLWGRAGDTQYF.

V gene TRBV4-1 combines with J gene TRBJ2-3, with D perhaps TRBD1 or TRBD2 (7 bases each). This CDR3 has 16 residues. V shed 4 bases and J shed 2 bases, with 16 bases lying between them. Germline V CDR1 and CDR2: MGHRA, YSYEKL. In nucleotides, the CDR3 is TGCGCCAGCAGCCTCCTCCCAGGGGGGGACACAGATACGCAGTATTTT. Amino acids: CASSLLPGGDTDTQYF.

In the case of this clone: This probably arose from a read error, given a far larger clone one base away. Different DNA sequences within this sample yield the same CDR3. The chain has TRBV4-3 and TRBJ1-4; D gene unclear. The CDR3 has 12 amino acids. From germline, CDR1 is LGHNA and CDR2 YSLEER. This CDR3 is CASSQGNEKLFF. CDR3 nucleotides: TGCGCCAGCAGCCAAGGCAATGAAAAGCTGTTTTTT.

The DNA of the CDR3 is TGTGCCAGCAGCTCCGGACTAGCGGGTCCCTACGAGCAGTACTTC. Its translation: CASSSGLAGPYEQYF. The V gene is TRBV9, the J gene TRBJ2-7; 11 bases fit TRBD2. J lost 2 bases, V lost 4 bases, and 5 bases had no gene match. The V gene's germline CDR1 is SGDLS and CDR2 YYNGEE. The CDR3 consists of 15 residues. The variable domain in full, completed from reference TRBV9 and TRBJ2-7, reads DSGVTQTPKHLITATGQRVTLRCSPRSGDLSVYWYQQSLDQGLQFLIQYYNGEERAKGNILERFSAQQFPDLHSELNLSSLELGDSALYFCASSSGLAGPYEQYFGPGTRLTVT.

CDR3 loop: CAWSVPPGGGTDTQYF. CDR3 in DNA: TGTGCCTGGAGTGTACCACCGGGAGGCGGGACAGATACGCAGTATTTT. The chain carries TRBV30 and TRBJ2-3; the match to TRBD2 covers 7 bases. J lost 3 bases, V lost 0 bases, and 9 bases had no gene match. This CDR3 has 16 residues. In germline, CDR1 is GTSNPN, CDR2 SVGIG (reference sequence).

This clone came up many times. The V and J genes are TRBV7-9 and TRBJ2-7; the D is unclear. The CDR3 has 14 residues. V was shortened by 0 bases and J by 2 bases, with 8 bases between the two germline ends. Germline loops: CDR1 SEHNR, CDR2 FQNEAQ (reference sequence). DNA for the CDR3: TGTGCCAGCAGCTTAGCGATCCAAACCTACGAGCAGTACTTC. Its protein is CASSLAIQTYEQYF.

About this clone: This likely came from a read error, as a far larger clone is one base away. The V call is TRBV6-1, the J call TRBJ2-5; TRBD2 aligns across 11 bases. CDR3 size: 15 residues. J gave up 13 bases and V 8 bases, and 18 bases lay outside the gene matches. CDR1 MNHNS and CDR2 SASEGT come from the germline V gene. The CDR3 nucleotides read TGTGCCAGCGAAGGAACTAGCGGGAGTTCCTACGAGCGGTACTTC. It encodes CASEGTSGSSYERYF.

This clone was seen just once. The chain is built from TRBV5-4 and TRBJ1-2, with D possibly matching TRBD1 (6 bases). Trimming stripped 4 bases from V and 4 bases from J, with 14 bases between. Germline V CDR1 and CDR2: SGHNT, YYREEE (reference sequence). CDR3 length: 14 amino acids. For the CDR3, the DNA is TGTGCCAGCAGCCTGGGGGGCCCGGTCTATGGCTACACCTTC. Amino acids: CASSLGGPVYGYTF. Full variable domain (remainder filled in from reference TRBV5-4 and TRBJ1-2): ETGVTQSPTHLIKTRGQQVTLRCSSQSGHNTVSWYQQALGQGPQFIFQYYREEENGRGNFPPRFSGLQFPNYSSELNVNALELDDSALYLCASSLGGPVYGYTFGSGTRLTVV.

V and J are TRBV7-2 and TRBJ2-2; perhaps TRBD1 as D (5 bases). This CDR3 has 15 residues. Trimming left V 2 bases short and J 2 bases short, with 9 bases between. Germline-derived CDR1 and CDR2 are SGHTA and FQGNSA. The DNA of the CDR3 is TGTGCCAGCAGCTTATTCAGGGCTAACACCGGGGAGCTGTTTTTT. This encodes CASSLFRANTGELFF.

This clone has at least ten counts. Within the sample, other DNA sequences also encode this same CDR3. The CDR3 sequence is CASGRTSGISYEQYF. Here the CDR3 DNA reads TGTGCCAGCGGAAGGACTAGCGGTATTTCCTACGAGCAGTACTTC. The rearrangement links TRBV6-1 to TRBJ2-7, with 10 bases matching TRBD2. J lost 1 base, V lost 8 bases, and 8 bases had no gene match. The germline V gene has CDR1 MNHNS and CDR2 SASEGT. CDR3 length: 15 residues.

Points on this clone: A much larger clone lies a single base off, so this may be a read error. The J gene is TRBJ2-5, the V gene TRBV5-4; possibly TRBD2 for D (6 bases). Germline values: CDR1 SGHNT, CDR2 YYREEE (reference sequence). This CDR3 comprises 13 residues. The CDR3 sequence is CASSLVPRETLYF. As DNA, the CDR3 is TGTGCCAGCAGCTTGGTACCCCGGGAGACCCTGTACTTC.

The CDR3 coding sequence is TGTGCCAGCTCACCACGACTAGCGGGAGGGGAAAACATTCAGTACTTC. It yields the protein CASSPRLAGGENIQYF. The chain uses TRBV18 and TRBJ2-4; 14 bases align to TRBD2. V shed 1 base, J shed 5 bases, and the junction held 1 base outside the gene matches. Germline values: CDR1 KGHSH, CDR2 LQKENI. CDR3 length equals 16 residues.

Regarding this clone: This same CDR3 is encoded by further DNA sequences in the sample. The chain links TRBV2 to TRBJ1-5, with 8 bases identical to TRBD1. The V and J ends lost 8 bases and 5 bases, in that order; junction bases with no gene match: 5. The CDR3 runs 13 residues. The germline gives CDR1 SNHLY, CDR2 FYNNEI. In DNA form, the CDR3 reads TGTGCCAGCTCCGGGACAGGTGATCAGCCCCAGCATTTT. The encoded protein is CASSGTGDQPQHF.